This entry lists 30 T cell receptor beta chains sequenced from one sample in a study of T cells after posttransplantation cyclophosphamide. Sequencing used immunoSEQ multiplex PCR; TCRdb keeps in-frame clones, though not all of them. The sample shows some 16,000 clones, around 82% of them seen only once. Sampled 1 year posttransplant, controls received myeloablative marrow transplants, methotrexate and a calcineurin inhibitor. Material: PBMCs, obtained roughly 57 weeks after allogeneic stem cell transplant with calcineurin inhibitor and methotrexate. These receptors came from a male patient in his late teens or twenties who received an allogeneic stem cell transplant from a related donor, was CMV-positive, and had no GVHD. Some T cells may be transferred from the graft donor.

This rearrangement joins TRBV13 to TRBJ2-3, with 12 bases fitting TRBD2. Trimming took 0 bases from V and 0 from J; bases not matched to a gene: 10. The CDR3 loop spans 20 amino acids. CDR1 is PRHDT, CDR2 FYEKMQ, per germline (reference sequence). This CDR3 reads CASSLGLRLAGGTSTDTQYF. In DNA, the CDR3 is TGTGCCAGCAGCTTAGGCCTTAGGCTAGCGGGAGGGACCAGCACAGATACGCAGTATTTT.

V usage is TRBV5-1 and J usage is TRBJ1-4; 8 bases agree with TRBD1. The CDR3 spans 14 residues. V was pared by 4 bases and J by 8 bases, with 7 bases of the junction left unmatched. Germline CDR1 reads SGHRS; CDR2 reads YFSETQ. The CDR3 coding sequence is TGCGCCAGCAGCCGGACAGGGTATGGGGAAAAACTGTTTTTT. Amino acid sequence: CASSRTGYGEKLFF.

The chain couples TRBV30 to TRBJ2-4, with D perhaps TRBD2 (5 bases). The germline V gene has CDR1 GTSNPN and CDR2 SVGIG (reference sequence). This CDR3 spans 13 amino acids. V was cut by 3 bases and J by 4 bases, with 10 bases left in between. The CDR3 spells CAWSGGPKNIQYF. DNA for the CDR3: TGTGCCTGGAGCGGCGGGCCAAAAAACATTCAGTACTTC.

The chain joins TRBV28 to TRBJ1-3; a weak D match, TRBD1 (5 bases). The CDR3 spans 17 residues. Germline values: CDR1 MDHEN, CDR2 SYDVKM. The V end was cut by 3 bases, the J end by 0 bases, with 15 bases between. The CDR3 DNA reads TGTGCCAGCAGTTTGGAGGGGTCCTTGAGCTCTGGAAACACCATATATTTT. Protein product: CASSLEGSLSSGNTIYF.

The chain combines TRBV5-8 with TRBJ2-4, with D possibly matching TRBD2 (5 bases). V lost 0 bases and J 0 bases, leaving 10 bases between the germline ends. The CDR3 is made up of 16 amino acids. Per germline, CDR1 SGHTS and CDR2 YDEGEE. CDR3 nucleotide sequence: TGTGCCAGCAGCTTGGAGGCGGGTCTAGCCAAAAACATTCAGTACTTC. Translating it yields CASSLEAGLAKNIQYF.

The rearrangement joins TRBV4-3 to TRBJ2-3; possibly TRBD2 for D (6 bases). V was shortened by 0 bases and J by 3 bases, with 7 bases between the two germline ends. The CDR3 has 14 amino acids. In germline, CDR1 is LGHNA, CDR2 YSLEER. This CDR3 is CASSQDGGTDTQYF. The CDR3 coding sequence is TGCGCCAGCAGCCAAGATGGAGGGACAGATACGCAGTATTTT.

This clone appeared a few times. The chain carries TRBV19 and TRBJ1-1, with 7 bases matching TRBD1. J was trimmed by 0 bases and V by 3 bases; bases with no gene match: 1. The CDR3 length is 14 residues. Germline-derived CDR1 and CDR2 are LNHDA and SQIVND (reference sequence). CDR3 coding DNA: TGTGCCAGTAGTATGACAGGGTTGAACACTGAAGCTTTCTTT. It specifies CASSMTGLNTEAFF. The entire variable domain, with the rest obtained from reference TRBV19 and TRBJ1-1, is as follows: DGGITQSPKYLFRKEGQNVTLSCEQNLNHDAMYWYRQDPGQGLRLIYYSQIVNDFQKGDIAEGYSVSREKKESFPLTVTSAQKNPTAFYLCASSMTGLNTEAFFGQGTRLTVV.

CDR3 sequence reads: CASSSRVGNSEQFF. The CDR3 DNA is TGTGCCAGCAGCTCGAGGGTGGGAAACAGTGAGCAGTTCTTC. The chain couples TRBV5-5 to TRBJ2-1; tentatively, D is TRBD2 (5 bases). Germline V gene data show CDR1 as SGHKS and CDR2 as YYEKEE (reference sequence). Trimming cost V 3 bases and J 9 bases, with 16 bases left between them. This CDR3 is 14 amino acids long. Combining the CDR3 with reference TRBV5-5 and TRBJ2-1 gives the whole variable domain DAGVTQSPTHLIKTRGQQVTLRCSPISGHKSVSWYQQVLGQGPQFIFQYYEKEERGRGNFPDRFSARQFPNYSSELNVNALLLGDSALYLCASSSRVGNSEQFFGPGTRLTVL.

This clone was seen once. This sequence joins TRBV6-6 and TRBJ1-5; D unresolved. With 2 bases removed from V and 1 base from J, the gap between germline ends came to 9 bases. CDR3 size: 15 residues. Germline V lookup: CDR1 MNHNY, CDR2 SVGAGI (reference sequence). CDR3 sequence: CASSYGNRSNQPQHF. CDR3 coding DNA: TGTGCCAGCAGTTACGGCAATCGCAGCAATCAGCCCCAGCATTTT.

Comment on this clone: A read error may produce the germline difference seen at one junction end. The V and J genes are TRBV6-1 and TRBJ1-2; D not certain. Germline CDR1 and CDR2: MNHNS and SASEGT. The CDR3 runs to 11 residues. The CDR3 reads CANSFSRGYTF. CDR3 nucleotides: TGTGCCAACAGTTTCTCTCGTGGCTACACCTTC.

This clone appeared once. This rearrangement joins TRBV7-9 to TRBJ2-1; 11 nucleotides line up with TRBD2. This CDR3 has 14 residues. Germline CDR1 is SEHNR and CDR2 is FQNEAQ (reference sequence). J lost 6 bases, V lost 5 bases, and 3 bases had no gene match. The CDR3 loop is CASSRTSGLNEQFF. CDR3 nucleotide sequence: TGTGCCAGCAGCCGGACTAGCGGGCTCAATGAGCAGTTCTTC.

V and J are TRBV7-2 and TRBJ1-5; 8 nucleotides agree with TRBD1. With V trimmed by 5 bases and J by 10 bases, 7 bases remained unmatched. The CDR3 contains 13 residues. Germline lookup yields CDR1 SGHTA and CDR2 FQGNSA. The CDR3 sequence is CASSKDREDPQHF. In DNA, the CDR3 is TGTGCCAGCAGCAAGGACAGGGAGGATCCCCAGCATTTT.

The chain joins TRBV27 to TRBJ2-6; tentative D call: TRBD2 (5 bases). V gave up 6 bases and J gave up 0 bases, with 12 bases separating them. This CDR3 region has 16 residues. Germline V lookup: CDR1 MNHEY, CDR2 SMNVEV (reference sequence). The CDR3: CASRSLTSSGANVLTF. The CDR3, as DNA: TGTGCCAGCAGGTCCCTAACTAGCTCTGGGGCCAACGTCCTGACTTTC.

This clone has a single count. The chain recombines TRBV7-2 with TRBJ1-4; 8 nucleotides match TRBD1. This CDR3 is 14 amino acids long. The germline V gene has CDR1 SGHTA and CDR2 FQGNSA. With 4 bases clipped from V and 7 bases from J, the junction kept 5 bases outside the gene matches. The CDR3 nucleotides read TGTGCCAGCAGCTATGACAGGGGAAGTGAAAAACTGTTTTTT. It encodes CASSYDRGSEKLFF.

The chain employs TRBV25-1 and TRBJ1-1; 8 nucleotides match TRBD1. The germline gives CDR1 MGHDK, CDR2 SYGVNS. Losses at the gene ends were 7 bases for V and 0 bases for J; bases not matched to a gene: 7. CDR3 length: 15 amino acids. The CDR3 loop reads CASTRQGLMNTEAFF. CDR3 nucleotides: TGTGCCAGCACAAGACAGGGGCTCATGAACACTGAAGCTTTCTTT.

V and J are TRBV6-6 and TRBJ1-1; D uncertain. CDR1 is MNHNY and CDR2 is SVGAGI in the germline V gene (reference sequence). The CDR3 is 14 residues long. V lost 4 bases and J lost 1, with 10 bases in between. DNA for the CDR3: TGTGCCAGCAGTTCCGGACTGTGGAACACTGAAGCTTTCTTT. Protein sequence: CASSSGLWNTEAFF.

This clone was observed a few times. The chain recombines TRBV6-5 with TRBJ1-1, with D perhaps matching TRBD1 (6 bases). This CDR3 spans 13 amino acids. Germline loops: CDR1 MNHEY, CDR2 SVGAGI. With 10 bases removed from V and 1 base from J, the gap between germline ends came to 13 bases. CDR3 nucleotides: TGTGCCACCAGGACAGATGAGAACACTGAAGCTTTCTTT. This codes for CATRTDENTEAFF.

The chain is built from TRBV2 and TRBJ1-1, with a weak D call TRBD1 (5 bases). This CDR3 spans 14 amino acids. Germline V gene lookup returns CDR1 SNHLY and CDR2 FYNNEI. Trimming cost V 9 bases and J 1 base, with 15 bases left between them. The CDR3 DNA reads as TGTGCCAGGGGACTATTAAAGGGGAACACTGAAGCTTTCTTT. This sequence encodes CARGLLKGNTEAFF.

The chain is built from TRBV7-8 and TRBJ2-7, with D unresolved. Germline V gives CDR1 SGHVS, CDR2 FQNEAQ. Trimming shortened V by 5 bases and J by 3 bases, and 14 bases separated the two germline ends. The CDR3 is 14 amino acids. CDR3 residues: CASSAKTLSYEQYF. CDR3 bases: TGTGCCAGCAGCGCAAAGACATTGAGCTACGAGCAGTACTTC.

J is TRBJ1-4 and V is TRBV5-5, with TRBD1 identical over 10 bases. CDR1 SGHKS and CDR2 YYEKEE come from the germline V gene (reference sequence). The CDR3 is 19 amino acids. The V segment lost 4 bases and the J segment 5 bases; nucleotides outside the gene matches: 17. DNA of the CDR3: TGTGCCAGCAGCACGAGACAGGGGGCGAGATCCCTCCCCAATGAAAAACTGTTTTTT. Protein sequence: CASSTRQGARSLPNEKLFF.

Comments on this clone: Its ends do not fully match the called genes, so a read error is possible. The chain carries TRBV7-9 and TRBJ2-1, with a tentative D call TRBD2 (6 bases). From germline, CDR1 is SEHNR and CDR2 FQNEAQ (reference sequence). The CDR3 runs to 15 residues. DNA of the CDR3: TGTGCCAGCAGCTTAGGGACTAAAGACTACAGTGAGCAGTTCTTC. Translating it yields CASSLGTKDYSEQFF.

The chain couples TRBV5-1 to TRBJ2-1, with D uncertain. This CDR3 region has 13 residues. The V end lost 6 bases, the J end lost 9 bases, and 16 bases lay between the germline ends. The germline gives CDR1 SGHRS, CDR2 YFSETQ. This chain's CDR3 is CASTYPPHSEQFF. DNA for the CDR3: TGCGCCAGCACCTACCCCCCGCACAGTGAGCAGTTCTTC.

The V call is TRBV12-1, the J call TRBJ2-5; the table calls TRBD2, which could not be checked here. TRBV12-1 is a pseudogene. This CDR3 is 16 amino acids long. The CDR3 DNA sequence: TGTGCCAGCAGGCGTACTAGCGGGGGGGCCCTAGAGACCCAGTACTTC. This gives the protein CASRRTSGGALETQYF.

This clone has just one count. This rearrangement joins TRBV5-4 to TRBJ2-7; 11 nucleotides agree with TRBD2. The CDR3 length is 17 residues. Germline V gives CDR1 SGHNT, CDR2 YYREEE (reference sequence). The J segment lost 3 bases and the V segment lost 0 bases, leaving 8 bases of the junction unmatched. The CDR3 protein is CASSLGGSGRESYEQYF. CDR3 bases: TGTGCCAGCAGCTTGGGGGGTAGCGGGAGGGAAAGCTACGAGCAGTACTTC.

Worth noting for this clone: Other nucleotide sequences from this sample produce the same CDR3. The gene calls are TRBV25-1 and TRBJ2-5; D unresolved. This CDR3 region has 10 residues. Germline CDR1 is MGHDK and CDR2 is SYGVNS. Trimming shortened V by 6 bases and J by 5 bases, and 4 bases separated the two germline ends. This CDR3 reads CASRQETQYF. The CDR3 DNA reads TGTGCCAGCAGGCAGGAGACCCAGTACTTC.

This clone was recorded once. The V call is TRBV30, the J call TRBJ1-1; D uncertain. The CDR3 runs 12 residues. Germline lookup yields CDR1 GTSNPN and CDR2 SVGIG (reference sequence). Trimming removed 2 bases at V and 10 bases at J, with 14 bases between. CDR3 DNA: TGTGCCTGGAGTTTAATTCCCCGGGGAGCTTTCTTT. This gives the protein CAWSLIPRGAFF.

The chain couples TRBV27 to TRBJ2-7; 7 nucleotides agree with TRBD1. The germline V gene encodes CDR1 MNHEY and CDR2 SMNVEV (reference sequence). V was clipped by 2 bases and J by 4 bases; unmatched bases: 2. CDR3 length: 13 amino acids. CDR3 protein: CASSLGDSYEQYF. The CDR3 nucleotides are TGTGCCAGCAGTTTAGGGGACAGTTACGAGCAGTACTTC.

CDR3 sequence (DNA): TGTGCCAGCAGCTTTGGGACAGGTGAAGCTTTCTTT. Amino acids: CASSFGTGEAFF. This chain connects TRBV5-6 to TRBJ1-1, with 8 bases aligning to TRBD1. Germline V gives CDR1 SGHDT, CDR2 YYEEEE. This CDR3 region has 12 residues. V was pared by 2 bases and J by 7 bases, with 1 base of the junction left unmatched.

This rearrangement joins TRBV28 to TRBJ1-5, with 10 bases identical to TRBD1. V was pared by 6 bases and J by 6 bases, with 8 bases of the junction left unmatched. The CDR3 loop spans 15 amino acids. The germline V gene encodes CDR1 MDHEN and CDR2 SYDVKM. CDR3 loop: CASSPPGQGGQPQHF. CDR3 DNA: TGTGCCAGCAGCCCCCCCGGACAGGGGGGTCAGCCCCAGCATTTT.

The chain employs TRBV7-8 and TRBJ2-7, with TRBD1 matching 8 bases. The CDR3 consists of 14 residues. Germline CDR1 reads SGHVS; CDR2 reads FQNEAQ. Germline trimming cut 1 base from V and 1 base from J; bases unmatched to any gene: 0. The CDR3 reads CASSLGTGSYEQYF. CDR3 coding DNA: TGTGCCAGCAGCTTAGGGACAGGGTCCTACGAGCAGTACTTC.